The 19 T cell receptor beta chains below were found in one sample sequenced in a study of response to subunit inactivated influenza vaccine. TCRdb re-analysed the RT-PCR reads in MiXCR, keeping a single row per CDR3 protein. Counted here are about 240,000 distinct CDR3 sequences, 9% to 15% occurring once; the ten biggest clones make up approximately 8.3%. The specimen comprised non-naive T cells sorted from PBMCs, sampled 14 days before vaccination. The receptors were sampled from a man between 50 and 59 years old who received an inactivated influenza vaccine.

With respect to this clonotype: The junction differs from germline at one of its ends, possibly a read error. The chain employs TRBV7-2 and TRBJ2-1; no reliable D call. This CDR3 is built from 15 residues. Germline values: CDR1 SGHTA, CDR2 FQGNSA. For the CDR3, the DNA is TGTGCCAGCACCTTAAACCGGGCCACGGCCAATGAGCAGTTCTTC. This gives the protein CASTLNRATANEQFF. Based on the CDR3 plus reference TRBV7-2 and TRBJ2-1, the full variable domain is GAGVSQSPSNKVTEKGKDVELRCDPISGHTALYWYRQSLGQGLEFLIYFQGNSAPDKSGLPSDRFSAERTGGSVSTLTIQRTQQEDSAVYLCASTLNRATANEQFFGPGTRLTVL.

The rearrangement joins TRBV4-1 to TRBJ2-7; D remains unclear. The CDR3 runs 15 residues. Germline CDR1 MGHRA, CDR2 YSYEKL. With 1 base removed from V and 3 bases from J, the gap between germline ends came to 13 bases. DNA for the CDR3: TGCGCCAGCAGCCAAGGATCAGAACTAAGCTACGAGCAGTACTTC. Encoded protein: CASSQGSELSYEQYF.

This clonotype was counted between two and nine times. This CDR3 reads CASSGTAQGGSYTF. DNA of the CDR3: TGTGCCAGCAGCGGGACAGCCCAGGGGGGTAGCTACACCTTC. The gene calls are TRBV2 and TRBJ1-2; 7 bases align to TRBD1. V shed 6 bases, J shed 9 bases, and the junction held 13 bases outside the gene matches. Germline assignment: CDR1 SNHLY and CDR2 FYNNEI. The CDR3 covers 14 residues.

The CDR3 sequence: CASSTQEETQYF. As DNA, the CDR3 is TGTGCCAGCAGTACCCAGGAAGAGACCCAGTACTTC. V and J are TRBV28 and TRBJ2-5; D gene uncertain. The V and J ends lost 5 bases and 3 bases respectively, with 7 bases between them. Per the germline V gene, CDR1 is MDHEN and CDR2 is SYDVKM. This CDR3 has 12 amino acids.

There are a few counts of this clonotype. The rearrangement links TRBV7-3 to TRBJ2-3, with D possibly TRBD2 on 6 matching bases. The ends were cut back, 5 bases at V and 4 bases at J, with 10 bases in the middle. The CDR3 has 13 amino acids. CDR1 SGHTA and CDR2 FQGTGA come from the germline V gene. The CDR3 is CASSRGSSDTQYF. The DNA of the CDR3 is TGTGCCAGCAGCCGGGGGAGCTCAGATACGCAGTATTTT.

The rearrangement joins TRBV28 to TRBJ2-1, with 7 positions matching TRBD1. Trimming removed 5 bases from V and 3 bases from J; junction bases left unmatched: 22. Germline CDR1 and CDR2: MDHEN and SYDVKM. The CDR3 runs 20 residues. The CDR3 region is CASSPLAGTVVGTFYNEQFF. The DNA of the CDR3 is TGTGCCAGCAGTCCCTTGGCTGGGACAGTCGTCGGGACCTTCTACAATGAGCAGTTCTTC. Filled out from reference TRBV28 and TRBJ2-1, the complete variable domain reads DVKVTQSSRYLVKRTGEKVFLECVQDMDHENMFWYRQDPGLGLRLIYFSYDVKMKEKGDIPEGYSVSREKKERFSLILESASTNQTSMYLCASSPLAGTVVGTFYNEQFFGPGTRLTVL.

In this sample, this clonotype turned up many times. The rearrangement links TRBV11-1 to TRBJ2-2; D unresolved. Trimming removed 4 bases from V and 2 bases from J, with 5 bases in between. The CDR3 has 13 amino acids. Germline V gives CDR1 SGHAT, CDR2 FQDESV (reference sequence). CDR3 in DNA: TGTGCCAGCAGCTCCTCAAACACCGGGGAGCTGTTTTTT. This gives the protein CASSSSNTGELFF.

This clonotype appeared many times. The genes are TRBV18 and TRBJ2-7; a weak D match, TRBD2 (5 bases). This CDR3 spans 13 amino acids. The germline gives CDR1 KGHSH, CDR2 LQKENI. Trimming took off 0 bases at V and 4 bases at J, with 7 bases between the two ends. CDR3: CASSPPRAYEQYF. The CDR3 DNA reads TGTGCCAGCTCACCACCGAGGGCTTACGAGCAGTACTTC. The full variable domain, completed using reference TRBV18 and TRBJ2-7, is NAGVMQNPRHLVRRRGQEARLRCSPMKGHSHVYWYRQLPEEGLKFMVYLQKENIIDESGMPKERFSAEFPKEGPSILRIQQVVRGDSAAYFCASSPPRAYEQYFGPGTRLTVT.

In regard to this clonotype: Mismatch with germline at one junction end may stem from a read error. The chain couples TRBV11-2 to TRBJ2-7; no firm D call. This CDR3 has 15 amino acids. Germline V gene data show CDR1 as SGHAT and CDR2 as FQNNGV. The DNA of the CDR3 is TGTGACAGCAGCTTATACTCGGTGGGAACCTACGAGCAGTACTTC. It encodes CDSSLYSVGTYEQYF.

The CDR3 DNA sequence: TGTGCCAGCAGTTTATCGACTGGCAGAGGGACCCAGTACTTC. This gives the protein CASSLSTGRGTQYF. V and J are TRBV27 and TRBJ2-5, with no clear D. Deletions cut 0 bases from V and 7 bases from J, with 12 bases between. This CDR3 spans 14 amino acids. Germline CDR1 is MNHEY and CDR2 is SMNVEV (reference sequence).

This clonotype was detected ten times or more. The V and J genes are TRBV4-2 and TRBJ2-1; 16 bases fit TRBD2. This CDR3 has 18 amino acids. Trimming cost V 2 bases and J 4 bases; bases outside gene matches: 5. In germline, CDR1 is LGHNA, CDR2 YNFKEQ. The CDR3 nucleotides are TGTGCCAGCAGCCAATCGGGACTAGCGGGAGGGCCTTACAATGAGCAGTTCTTC. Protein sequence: CASSQSGLAGGPYNEQFF.

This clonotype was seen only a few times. CDR3 coding DNA: TGTGCCAGCAGAGGCGACACCCGGAATGAAAAACTGTTTTTT. Its protein is CASRGDTRNEKLFF. This chain links TRBV2 with TRBJ1-4; no firm D call. V was trimmed by 6 bases and J by 5 bases, leaving 13 bases between them. The CDR3 runs to 14 residues. Per the germline V gene, CDR1 is SNHLY and CDR2 is FYNNEI.

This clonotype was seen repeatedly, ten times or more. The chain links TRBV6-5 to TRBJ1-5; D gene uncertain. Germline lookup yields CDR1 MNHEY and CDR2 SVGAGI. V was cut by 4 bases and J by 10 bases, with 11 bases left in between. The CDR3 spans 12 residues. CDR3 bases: TGTGCCAGCAGTTCCCTCCTATCACCCCAGCATTTT. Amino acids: CASSSLLSPQHF.

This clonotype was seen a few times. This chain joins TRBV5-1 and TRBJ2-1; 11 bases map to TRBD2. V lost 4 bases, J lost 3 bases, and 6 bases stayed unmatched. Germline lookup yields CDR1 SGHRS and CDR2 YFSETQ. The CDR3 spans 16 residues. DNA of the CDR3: TGCGCCAGCAGCCCGAGCGGACTAGCGGGCTACAATGAGCAGTTCTTC. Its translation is CASSPSGLAGYNEQFF.

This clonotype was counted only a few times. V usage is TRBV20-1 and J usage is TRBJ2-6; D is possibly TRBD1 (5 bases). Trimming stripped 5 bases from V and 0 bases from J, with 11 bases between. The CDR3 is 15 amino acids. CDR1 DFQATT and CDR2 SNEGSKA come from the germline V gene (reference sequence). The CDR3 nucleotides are TGCAGTGCTCCGCTCGGACACTCTGGGGCCAACGTCCTGACTTTC. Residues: CSAPLGHSGANVLTF.

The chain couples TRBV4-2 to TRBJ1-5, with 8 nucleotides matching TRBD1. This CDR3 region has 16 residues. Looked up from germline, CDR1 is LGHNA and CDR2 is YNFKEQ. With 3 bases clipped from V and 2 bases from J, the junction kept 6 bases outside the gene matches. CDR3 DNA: TGTGCCAGCAGCCACCCAGGGGGCCCCGGCAATCAGCCCCAGCATTTT. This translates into CASSHPGGPGNQPQHF.

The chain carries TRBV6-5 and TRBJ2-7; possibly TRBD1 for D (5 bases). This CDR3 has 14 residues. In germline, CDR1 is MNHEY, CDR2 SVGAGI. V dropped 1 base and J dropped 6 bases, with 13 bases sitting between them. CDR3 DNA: TGTGCCAGCAGTTACTTGTCAGGGTTGGGCGAGCAGTACTTC. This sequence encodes CASSYLSGLGEQYF.

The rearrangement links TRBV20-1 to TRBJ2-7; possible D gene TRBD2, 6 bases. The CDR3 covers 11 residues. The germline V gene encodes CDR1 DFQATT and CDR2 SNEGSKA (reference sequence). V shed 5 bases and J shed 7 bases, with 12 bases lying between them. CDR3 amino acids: CSAGTPREQYF. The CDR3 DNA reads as TGCAGTGCTGGGACTCCCCGGGAGCAGTACTTC.

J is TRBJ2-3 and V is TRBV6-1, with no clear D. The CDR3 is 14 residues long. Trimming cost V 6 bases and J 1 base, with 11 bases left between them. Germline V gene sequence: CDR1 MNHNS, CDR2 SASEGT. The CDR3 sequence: CASRRPSGTDTQYF. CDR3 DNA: TGTGCCAGCAGACGGCCTTCTGGCACAGATACGCAGTATTTT.